This T cell receptor beta chain came from a study of T cells in tuberculosis. Overall study findings and caveats: Some low-affinity tetramer-binding T cells may be absent from this sample.

The table came from immunoSEQ multiplex PCR; TCRdb's copy has only in-frame clones and leaves some out. The sample records 50,000 or so clones, approximately 91% being singletons. Sorting used thawed, overnight-rested PBMC stained with anti-CD3, a viability dye and GMM-loaded CD1B tetramer. CD1B tetramers were loaded with Rhodococcus equi-derived C32 glucose monomycolate. The sample consisted of CD1b-GMM tetramer-negative cells sorted from PBMCs. The receptor was isolated from an adult woman with latent tuberculosis.

CDR3 coding DNA: TGTGCCACCGACAGGGCGGGCGGCTACACCTTC. Protein sequence: CATDRAGGYTF. V is TRBV6-6 and J is TRBJ1-2, with 7 bases identical to TRBD1. This CDR3 is built from 11 residues. V was pared by 10 bases and J by 8 bases, with 7 bases of the junction left unmatched. CDR1 and CDR2 from the germline V gene are MNHNY and SVGAGI (reference sequence).